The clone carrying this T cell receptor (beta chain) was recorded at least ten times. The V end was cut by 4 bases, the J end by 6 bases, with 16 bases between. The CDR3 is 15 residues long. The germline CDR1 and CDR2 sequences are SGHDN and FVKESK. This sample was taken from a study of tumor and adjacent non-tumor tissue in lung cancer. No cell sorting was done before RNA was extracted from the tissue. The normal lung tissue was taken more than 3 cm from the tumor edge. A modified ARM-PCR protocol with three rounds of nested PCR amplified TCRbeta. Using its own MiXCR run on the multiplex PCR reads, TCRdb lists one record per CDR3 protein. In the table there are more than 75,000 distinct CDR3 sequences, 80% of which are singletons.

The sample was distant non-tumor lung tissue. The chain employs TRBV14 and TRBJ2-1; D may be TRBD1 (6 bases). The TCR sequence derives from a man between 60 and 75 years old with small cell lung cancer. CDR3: CASSLRQAGGNEQFF. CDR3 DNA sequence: TGTGCCAGCAGCCTCAGACAGGCTGGGGGCAATGAGCAGTTCTTC.